This T cell receptor beta chain was sequenced during a study of blood T cells in healthy people across ages. PCR was performed a second time for about 7 to 12 cycles using a sample-barcoded 5' primer and a J-beta primer mix. TCRdb fed the 5' RACE reads into MiXCR, producing one record per CDR3 protein. The sample consists of about 1.1 million distinct CDR3 sequences, around two fifths of them appearing once. The sequencing sample was made of blood. This sequence originates from a man aged 18 to 29 in good health.

The CDR3 loop is CASSEAHLNGYTF. In nucleotides, the CDR3 is TGTGCCAGCAGTGAAGCGCATTTAAATGGCTACACCTTC. V is TRBV6-1 and J is TRBJ1-2, with D hard to call. Looked up from germline, CDR1 is MNHNS and CDR2 is SASEGT. Trimming left V 0 bases short and J 6 bases short, with 8 bases between. CDR3 length: 13 amino acids.